A single sample gave rise to the 24 T cell receptor beta chains below, sequenced in a study of blood T cell repertoires in COVID-19. The table came from immunoSEQ multiplex PCR; TCRdb's copy has only in-frame clones and leaves some out. The sample includes 200,000 to 250,000 clones, approximately 82% of them seen just once. Sequenced input: peripheral blood. Receptor source: a woman over 75 with active or convalescent COVID-19.

The gene calls are TRBV5-1 and TRBJ1-2; 10 bases are shared with TRBD1. Per germline, CDR1 SGHRS and CDR2 YFSETQ. This CDR3 contains 17 residues. The V gene end was trimmed by 0 bases and the J gene end by 3 bases; junction bases not matched to a gene: 8. The CDR3 here is CASSLDDRGRQDYGYTF. The CDR3 DNA follows: TGCGCCAGCAGCTTGGACGACAGGGGGCGGCAGGACTATGGCTACACCTTC. Full variable domain (rest looked up from reference TRBV5-1 and TRBJ1-2): KAGVTQTPRYLIKTRGQQVTLSCSPISGHRSVSWYQQTPGQGLQFLFEYFSETQRNKGNFPGRFSGRQFSNSRSEMNVSTLELGDSALYLCASSLDDRGRQDYGYTFGSGTRLTVV.

This chain connects TRBV7-2 to TRBJ1-5, with unresolved D. The CDR3 has 13 amino acids. Trimming stripped 1 base from V and 7 bases from J, with 8 bases between. Germline CDR1 SGHTA, CDR2 FQGNSA. CDR3 DNA sequence: TGTGCCAGCAGCTTAGAAGGGAGCCAGCCCCAGCATTTT. This encodes CASSLEGSQPQHF.

This chain links TRBV2 with TRBJ2-1, with TRBD1 matching 9 bases. CDR1 is SNHLY, CDR2 FYNNEI, per germline. The CDR3 extends over 14 amino acids. V was pared by 5 bases and J by 2 bases, with 1 base of the junction left unmatched. The CDR3, as DNA: TGTGCCAGCAGTACAGGGGGCGCCTACAATGAGCAGTTCTTC. Its protein product is CASSTGGAYNEQFF.

The V and J genes are TRBV6-5 and TRBJ2-1, with 10 bases lining up with TRBD2. Unmatched junction bases numbered 5, after V lost 4 bases and J lost 5 bases. This CDR3 comprises 15 residues. The germline V gene encodes CDR1 MNHEY and CDR2 SVGAGI. The CDR3 here is CASSWLAGGNNEQFF. For the CDR3, the DNA is TGTGCCAGCAGTTGGTTAGCGGGAGGTAACAATGAGCAGTTCTTC.

This chain connects TRBV19 to TRBJ1-5; 11 bases are a match to TRBD1. Unmatched junction bases numbered 6, after V lost 3 bases and J lost 5 bases. The V gene's germline CDR1 is LNHDA and CDR2 SQIVND (reference sequence). This CDR3 comprises 16 residues. The CDR3 nucleotides are TGTGCCAGTAGTATTACGGGACAGGGGGTGGATCAGCCCCAGCATTTT. Protein: CASSITGQGVDQPQHF. Full variable domain (rest looked up from reference TRBV19 and TRBJ1-5): DGGITQSPKYLFRKEGQNVTLSCEQNLNHDAMYWYRQDPGQGLRLIYYSQIVNDFQKGDIAEGYSVSREKKESFPLTVTSAQKNPTAFYLCASSITGQGVDQPQHFGDGTRLSIL.

The chain is built from TRBV5-1 and TRBJ1-2; 9 bases map to TRBD1. CDR1 and CDR2 from the germline V gene are SGHRS and YFSETQ. V lost 4 bases to trimming and J lost 4 bases; unmatched junction nucleotides: 8. The CDR3 spans 15 residues. The CDR3, as DNA: TGCGCCAGCAGCCCTCAGGGACAGGGCAGCTATGGCTACACCTTC. The encoded protein is CASSPQGQGSYGYTF.

The chain is built from TRBV5-1 and TRBJ1-4; 10 bases agree with TRBD1. Germline V gene sequence: CDR1 SGHRS, CDR2 YFSETQ. The junction had 5 bases not matched to a gene; V was cut back by 3 bases and J by 6 bases. This CDR3 has 15 amino acids. CDR3 sequence reads: CASSSRTGGDEKLFF. The DNA of the CDR3 is TGCGCCAGCAGCTCCCGGACAGGGGGGGATGAAAAACTGTTTTTT.

The chain joins TRBV7-6 to TRBJ2-6; tentatively, D is TRBD2 (5 bases). V gave up 0 bases and J gave up 0 bases, with 9 bases separating them. The CDR3 has 17 residues. Germline CDR1 SGHVS, CDR2 FNYEAQ. The CDR3 reads CASSLAPGGSGANVLTF. DNA of the CDR3: TGTGCCAGCAGCTTAGCCCCTGGAGGCTCTGGGGCCAACGTCCTGACTTTC.

The V and J genes are TRBV3-1 (or the pseudogene TRBV3-2) and TRBJ2-1; no reliable D call. Germline CDR1 is LGHDT and CDR2 is YNNKEL (reference sequence). Trimming left V 4 bases short and J 0 bases short, with 10 bases between. The CDR3 has 15 residues. DNA of the CDR3: TGTGCCAGCAGCCCGGTGGTGCACTCCTACAATGAGCAGTTCTTC. Amino acid sequence: CASSPVVHSYNEQFF.

The gene calls are TRBV19 and TRBJ2-6; 15 bases agree with TRBD2. The trim removed 7 bases at V and 0 bases at J, leaving 10 bases unmatched. The CDR3 sequence is 20 residues long. Germline V gene sequence: CDR1 LNHDA, CDR2 SQIVND (reference sequence). DNA for the CDR3: TGTGCCAGTACTTATACCGGACTAGCGGGAGGGTACTCTGGGGCCAACGTCCTGACTTTC. It encodes CASTYTGLAGGYSGANVLTF.

CDR3 sequence reads: CATSPGGDYGYTF. The CDR3 DNA reads as TGCGCCACCTCCCCAGGGGGCGACTATGGCTACACCTTC. The V gene is TRBV5-1, the J gene TRBJ1-2; 8 nucleotides align to TRBD1. CDR1 is SGHRS and CDR2 is YFSETQ in the germline V gene. The CDR3 is made up of 13 amino acids. V was clipped by 9 bases and J by 3 bases; unmatched bases: 7.

In its sample, this clone was seen a few times. This chain uses TRBV10-1 with TRBJ1-1; D perhaps matches TRBD1 (5 bases). V lost 6 bases to trimming and J lost 1 base, with 12 bases between them. The CDR3 runs to 14 residues. Germline CDR1 WNHNN, CDR2 SYGVQD (reference sequence). The CDR3 here is CASSETVANTEAFF. The CDR3 DNA sequence: TGCGCCAGCAGCGAGACAGTGGCGAACACTGAAGCTTTCTTT.

This clone came up once. The rearrangement uses TRBV19 and TRBJ1-6; a possible D gene is TRBD1 (6 bases). Germline assignment: CDR1 LNHDA and CDR2 SQIVND (reference sequence). Trimming took off 3 bases at V and 6 bases at J, with 12 bases between the two ends. This CDR3 contains 15 residues. The CDR3 loop reads CASSIGGRTNSPLHF. The CDR3 DNA reads as TGTGCCAGTAGTATTGGGGGCAGGACTAATTCACCCCTCCACTTT.

About this clone itself: A junction end diverges from the germline sequence, so it may reflect a read error. V gene TRBV29-1 combines with J gene TRBJ2-7; TRBD2 agrees at 8 bases. From germline, CDR1 is SQVTM and CDR2 ANQGSEA. The CDR3 has 13 amino acids. The CDR3 DNA reads as TGCAGCGTTGCGCCTAGCGGGTCCTTCGAGCAGTACTTC. Its translation is CSVAPSGSFEQYF.

The CDR3 spells CASSLDFGTDTQYF. The CDR3 region has the DNA TGTGCCAGCAGCTTGGACTTTGGCACAGATACGCAGTATTTT. The gene calls are TRBV7-9 and TRBJ2-3; possibly TRBD2 for D (5 bases). Germline V gene lookup returns CDR1 SEHNR and CDR2 FQNEAQ (reference sequence). CDR3 size: 14 residues. Trimming left V 3 bases short and J 1 base short, with 8 bases between.

The chain is built from TRBV24-1 and TRBJ1-1; weak D call: TRBD1 (6 bases). CDR3 length: 15 residues. Germline CDR1 and CDR2: KGHDR and SFDVKD. The germline V and J ends were trimmed by 6 bases and 6 bases, with 19 bases remaining between them. The CDR3 loop is CATSTRGADFSEAFF. Here the CDR3 DNA reads TGTGCCACCAGTACGCGGGGGGCCGATTTCTCTGAAGCTTTCTTT.

The chain joins TRBV5-1 to TRBJ2-5; D is ambiguous. V gave up 4 bases and J gave up 5 bases, with 12 bases separating them. The CDR3 has 13 residues. CDR1 SGHRS and CDR2 YFSETQ come from the germline V gene. CDR3: CASSLMYGETQYF. The CDR3 bases are TGCGCCAGCAGCCTCATGTACGGGGAGACCCAGTACTTC.

The V and J genes are TRBV7-9 and TRBJ1-1; 10 nucleotides line up with TRBD1. The CDR3 sequence is 16 residues long. Germline CDR1 reads SEHNR; CDR2 reads FQNEAQ (reference sequence). V lost 4 bases and J lost 3; bases outside the gene matches: 8. The chain's CDR3 is CASSSYPGQGDTEAFF. In DNA, the CDR3 is TGTGCCAGCAGCTCGTACCCTGGACAGGGGGACACTGAAGCTTTCTTT.

The CDR3 sequence is CASIGSGMNTEAFF. In DNA, the CDR3 is TGTGCCAGCATCGGCTCAGGAATGAACACTGAAGCTTTCTTT. The chain uses TRBV28 and TRBJ1-1; unclear D gene. The ends were cut back, 7 bases at V and 0 bases at J, with 12 bases in the middle. Looked up from germline, CDR1 is MDHEN and CDR2 is SYDVKM. This CDR3 comprises 14 residues.

This CDR3 is CASSIFGSTGELFF. The CDR3 coding sequence is TGTGCCAGTAGTATTTTCGGGAGTACCGGGGAGCTGTTTTTT. The chain recombines TRBV19 with TRBJ2-2; perhaps TRBD2 as D (6 bases). Germline assignment: CDR1 LNHDA and CDR2 SQIVND (reference sequence). V was trimmed by 3 bases and J by 5 bases, leaving 10 bases between them. The CDR3 has 14 residues.

This clone was counted between two and nine times. The genes are TRBV28 and TRBJ2-7, with D hard to call. The CDR3 is made up of 16 amino acids. Germline CDR1 is MDHEN and CDR2 is SYDVKM. Trimming took 6 bases from V and 3 from J, leaving 21 bases between them. The CDR3 loop is CASSPIRSQADYEQYF. CDR3 nucleotide sequence: TGTGCCAGCAGCCCTATTAGGTCCCAGGCAGACTACGAGCAGTACTTC.

The gene calls are TRBV4-1 and TRBJ1-4; 8 bases agree with TRBD1. CDR3 size: 16 residues. CDR1 and CDR2 from the germline V gene are MGHRA and YSYEKL. Trimming cost V 1 base and J 5 bases; bases outside gene matches: 6. The CDR3 loop reads CASSQGDRRRNEKLFF. CDR3 nucleotide sequence: TGCGCCAGCAGCCAAGGGGACAGGCGAAGAAATGAAAAACTGTTTTTT.

This chain joins TRBV15 and TRBJ2-3; D not certain. The CDR3 has 12 amino acids. V lost 3 bases and J lost 5, with 6 bases in between. Germline CDR1 reads LNHNV; CDR2 reads YYDKDF (reference sequence). CDR3 nucleotide sequence: TGTGCCACCAGCAGGTCTAAAGATACGCAGTATTTT. It yields the protein CATSRSKDTQYF.

The rearrangement links TRBV3-1 (or the pseudogene TRBV3-2) to TRBJ2-5; D possibly corresponds to TRBD2 (6 bases). This CDR3 is built from 16 residues. V lost 3 bases and J 0 bases, leaving 14 bases between the germline ends. Germline V gene sequence: CDR1 LGHDT, CDR2 YNNKEL (reference sequence). CDR3 region: CASSQELAGYQETQYF. In DNA, the CDR3 is TGTGCCAGCAGCCAGGAACTAGCCGGGTACCAAGAGACCCAGTACTTC.